This TCR beta chain appears in the sequencing data of a study of T-cell memory formation after mild COVID-19. Study-level background: TCR clusters mostly belonged to single donors.

V was shortened by 7 bases and J by 6 bases, with 18 bases between the two germline ends. The CDR3 sequence is 14 residues long. CDR1 and CDR2 (germline): MRHNA, SNTAGT. TCR alpha and TCR beta cDNA libraries carrying sample barcodes and UMIs were produced by 5'RACE using constant-segment primers. TCRdb re-called the 5' RACE reads through MiXCR, storing one row per CDR3 protein. The sample holds about 560,000 distinct CDR3 sequences, about 20% seen once. J is TRBJ1-2 and V is TRBV6-4; tentatively, D is TRBD1 (6 bases). Specimen: PBMCs or a T cell subset sorted from them (not recorded which). The receptor was isolated from an adult woman who had mild COVID-19 (a few samples of this study predate the infection). Cell type and time point are not known. Here the CDR3 DNA reads TGTGCCAGCAAACCTTCACGGGGGCAGAATGGCTACACCTTC. It encodes CASKPSRGQNGYTF.